This paragraph covers one T cell receptor (beta chain) sequence. Its matching antigen is unknown. The PCR had 60 Vbeta and 13 Jbeta primers. Only in-frame clones appear in the TCRdb table, and some are missing; sequencing was by immunoSEQ multiplex PCR. Seen here are 99,000 or so clones, 75% to 85% observed once, and the top ten hold about 6.3%. The data were obtained in a study of cytomegalovirus exposure and HLA in healthy donors. Study overall: Approximately 85 million unique TCRs from HLA-typed donors were held in an early data release.

Notes on the study in general: In a later analysis, about 17,000 TCR beta sequences were associated with HLA alleles at 0.05 false discovery rate. In an earlier analysis, in some 600 donors, most V segments appeared productive either ~87% or ~30% of the time.

V lost 6 bases to trimming and J lost 8 bases, with 23 bases between them. Per the germline V gene, CDR1 is MNHEY and CDR2 is SMNVEV (reference sequence). CDR3 length: 16 amino acids. The rearrangement links TRBV27 to TRBJ2-1, with a tentative D call TRBD2 (6 bases). This sequence was found in a man between 18 and 29 years old in good health and CMV-seronegative. The specimen sequenced was PBMCs. CDR3 loop: CASSTRLGQLNDEQFF. CDR3 DNA sequence: TGTGCCAGCAGCACCCGACTAGGGCAATTGAACGATGAGCAGTTCTTC.